The 22 T cell receptor beta chains presented below share a single source sample, sequenced in a study of identical twins. MiXCR was run by TCRdb on the 5' RACE reads, yielding one entry per CDR3 protein. The sample has around 250,000 distinct CDR3 sequences; 5.5% to 7.5% are singletons. These records were also assigned to another study, of T cells expressing NK-cell markers.

The specimen was CD8+ T cells sorted from blood. The receptors originated from a woman aged 18-30 years in good health.

There are a few counts of this clonotype. This chain links TRBV20-1 with TRBJ2-5; 11 nucleotides line up with TRBD2. Germline assignment: CDR1 DFQATT and CDR2 SNEGSKA (reference sequence). Trimming took 1 base from V and 4 from J; bases not matched to a gene: 8. The CDR3 runs 16 residues. Here the CDR3 DNA reads TGCAGTGCTAGAGGTTCGACTAGCGGGGTGGGAGAGACCCAGTACTTC. Protein product: CSARGSTSGVGETQYF.

This clonotype was counted a few times. The chain links TRBV27 to TRBJ1-5; D is ambiguous. CDR3 length equals 14 residues. The germline V and J ends were trimmed by 4 bases and 3 bases, with 10 bases remaining between them. CDR1 is MNHEY, CDR2 SMNVEV, per germline (reference sequence). The CDR3 DNA reads as TGTGCCAGCAGTTCCCTGGGAGTCAATCAGCCCCAGCATTTT. Translated, it gives CASSSLGVNQPQHF.

This clonotype has only a few counts. This chain links TRBV20-1 with TRBJ2-2; TRBD1 aligns across 9 bases. Germline V CDR1 and CDR2: DFQATT, SNEGSKA (reference sequence). With V trimmed by 3 bases and J by 3 bases, 8 bases remained unmatched. The CDR3 is 16 amino acids. Here the CDR3 reads CSARATGTGYTGELFF. CDR3 DNA: TGCAGTGCTAGGGCCACCGGGACAGGGTACACCGGGGAGCTGTTTTTT.

This clonotype was seen ten or more times. V is TRBV12-3 or TRBV12-4 and J is TRBJ2-2; TRBD2 matches at 9 bases. The CDR3 consists of 15 residues. V trimming: 3 bases; J trimming: 5 bases; junction bases outside the gene matches: 4. The CDR3 loop is CASSFAGGGTGELFF. DNA for the CDR3: TGTGCCAGCAGTTTCGCGGGGGGGGGGACCGGGGAGCTGTTTTTT.

This clonotype was counted only a few times. V usage is TRBV12-3 or TRBV12-4 and J usage is TRBJ2-7; D is unresolved. This CDR3 is built from 12 residues. Trimming took off 3 bases at V and 5 bases at J, with 8 bases between the two ends. CDR3 DNA: TGTGCCAGCAGTTTTTCTTACCACGAGCAGTACTTC. Its translation is CASSFSYHEQYF.

V and J are TRBV15 and TRBJ2-1; 11 nucleotides agree with TRBD2. Germline loops: CDR1 LNHNV, CDR2 YYDKDF (reference sequence). V dropped 1 base and J dropped 5; count of bases not matched to a gene: 4. This CDR3 region has 16 residues. CDR3 sequence: CATSRALGLADNEQFF. In DNA form, the CDR3 reads TGTGCCACCAGCAGAGCTTTGGGACTAGCGGACAATGAGCAGTTCTTC.

This clonotype was counted many times. This chain joins TRBV9 and TRBJ1-1, with unresolved D. There are 11 residues in the CDR3. CDR1 and CDR2 from the germline V gene are SGDLS and YYNGEE. The V and J ends lost 4 bases and 7 bases respectively, with 8 bases between them. The CDR3: CASSRDGEAFF. The CDR3 nucleotides read TGTGCCAGCAGCCGCGACGGTGAAGCTTTCTTT.

The J gene is TRBJ2-3, the V gene TRBV27; possibly TRBD2 for D (5 bases). CDR3 length: 14 residues. Germline assignment: CDR1 MNHEY and CDR2 SMNVEV (reference sequence). The ends were cut back, 3 bases at V and 5 bases at J, with 12 bases in the middle. This CDR3 reads CASSLPEGGDTQYF. Here the CDR3 DNA reads TGTGCCAGCAGTTTGCCAGAAGGAGGAGATACGCAGTATTTT.

This clonotype was observed at least ten times. The chain uses TRBV12-3 or TRBV12-4 and TRBJ1-1; D uncertain. The CDR3 covers 12 residues. With 7 bases removed from V and 4 bases from J, the gap between germline ends came to 10 bases. The chain's CDR3 is CASTLDGTEAFF. In nucleotides, the CDR3 is TGTGCCAGCACCCTAGACGGCACTGAAGCTTTCTTT.

This clonotype was recorded many times. In DNA form, the CDR3 reads TGTGCCAGCAGCCAAGATGGGGGCTGGGGCTACACCTTC. As protein: CASSQDGGWGYTF. The chain is built from TRBV4-2 and TRBJ1-2; D may be TRBD1 (6 bases). The germline CDR1 and CDR2 sequences are LGHNA and YNFKEQ. V gave up 0 bases and J gave up 8 bases, with 10 bases separating them. This CDR3 has 13 amino acids.

The chain employs TRBV10-2 and TRBJ2-6; a possible D gene is TRBD1 (8 bases). The CDR3 runs to 18 residues. The germline V gene encodes CDR1 WSHSY and CDR2 SAAADI. Between the trimmed V and J ends, which lost 6 bases and 0 bases, there was a span of 18 bases. CDR3 nucleotides: TGCGCCAGCAGGGGGGAGGGACAGGATCTCTCTGGGGCCAACGTCCTGACTTTC. This sequence encodes CASRGEGQDLSGANVLTF.

This clonotype was observed a handful of times. The genes are TRBV9 and TRBJ1-5; possible D gene TRBD1, 5 bases. V was trimmed by 1 base and J by 3 bases, leaving 11 bases between them. The CDR3 runs 15 residues. Looked up from germline, CDR1 is SGDLS and CDR2 is YYNGEE. This chain's CDR3 is CASSVTGGPNQPQHF. CDR3 coding DNA: TGTGCCAGCAGCGTAACTGGGGGACCCAATCAGCCCCAGCATTTT.

This chain links TRBV20-1 with TRBJ1-5; maybe TRBD1 (6 bases). V shed 1 base and J shed 4 bases, with 17 bases lying between them. Germline V CDR1 and CDR2: DFQATT, SNEGSKA (reference sequence). The CDR3 length is 16 residues. The chain's CDR3 is CSARVPELGQNQPQHF. The DNA of the CDR3 is TGCAGTGCTAGAGTACCGGAACTTGGACAGAATCAGCCCCAGCATTTT.

This clonotype occurred a few times. This chain joins TRBV20-1 and TRBJ1-1, with D possibly being TRBD1 (5 bases). Germline CDR1 and CDR2: DFQATT and SNEGSKA (reference sequence). Trimming shortened V by 5 bases and J by 1 base, and 8 bases separated the two germline ends. The CDR3 loop spans 12 amino acids. CDR3 nucleotides: TGCAGTGCTGTAACAGGGAACACTGAAGCTTTCTTT. Translation: CSAVTGNTEAFF.

The chain links TRBV7-4 to TRBJ2-3; 7 bases align to TRBD2. V shed 0 bases, J shed 2 bases, and the junction held 11 bases outside the gene matches. Germline CDR1 reads SGHVT; CDR2 reads SQSDAQ. The CDR3 consists of 18 residues. CDR3 amino acids: CASSLARDSGLNTDTQYF. In DNA form, the CDR3 reads TGTGCCAGCAGCTTAGCGCGGGATAGCGGGTTAAACACAGATACGCAGTATTTT.

This chain links TRBV7-9 with TRBJ2-3; possible D gene TRBD1, 6 bases. Germline-derived CDR1 and CDR2 are SEHNR and FQNEAQ (reference sequence). The CDR3 totals 15 residues. V was pared by 5 bases and J by 2 bases, with 14 bases between. The CDR3 bases are TGTGCCAGCAGCACCCGACAGGACCCCACAGATACGCAGTATTTT. It yields the protein CASSTRQDPTDTQYF.

This clonotype was picked up a small number of times. This chain joins TRBV9 and TRBJ1-1, with a tentative D call TRBD1 (6 bases). The CDR3 loop spans 15 amino acids. V was shortened by 1 base and J by 3 bases, with 13 bases between the two germline ends. The germline CDR1 and CDR2 sequences are SGDLS and YYNGEE. CDR3 sequence reads: CASSVSTGRDTEAFF. In nucleotides, the CDR3 is TGTGCCAGCAGCGTATCCACAGGGAGGGACACTGAAGCTTTCTTT.

The table lists this clonotype with many counts. CDR3 DNA: TGCAGTGCTAGAGATCCGGGGGGCCGATCCTACGAGCAGTACTTC. This encodes CSARDPGGRSYEQYF. This chain uses TRBV20-1 with TRBJ2-7, with a tentative D call TRBD2 (7 bases). CDR1 is DFQATT, CDR2 SNEGSKA, per germline (reference sequence). The V gene lost 0 bases and the J gene lost 1 base, with 13 bases spanning the gap. The CDR3 covers 15 residues.

J is TRBJ2-7 and V is TRBV19; tentatively, D is TRBD1 (5 bases). The CDR3 contains 15 residues. V dropped 0 bases and J dropped 2 bases, with 11 bases sitting between them. From germline, CDR1 is LNHDA and CDR2 SQIVND (reference sequence). For the CDR3, the DNA is TGTGCCAGTAGTATAGATATAAAGGGGACCTACGAGCAGTACTTC. Residues: CASSIDIKGTYEQYF. The full variable domain, rest sourced from reference TRBV19 and TRBJ2-7, is DGGITQSPKYLFRKEGQNVTLSCEQNLNHDAMYWYRQDPGQGLRLIYYSQIVNDFQKGDIAEGYSVSREKKESFPLTVTSAQKNPTAFYLCASSIDIKGTYEQYFGPGTRLTVT.

This clonotype was seen a few times. The CDR3 region has the DNA TGTGCCAGCACCCCGGGGCCGTCTCTCTATGGCTACACCTTC. Its translation: CASTPGPSLYGYTF. J is TRBJ1-2 and V is TRBV12-3 or TRBV12-4; weak D call: TRBD1 (5 bases). This CDR3 comprises 14 residues. The V gene lost 7 bases and the J gene lost 4 bases, with 16 bases spanning the gap.

On this clonotype itself: Germline and junction disagree at one end, which may indicate a read error. This sequence joins TRBV5-6 and TRBJ2-1; D remains ambiguous. CDR1 and CDR2 from the germline V gene are SGHDT and YYEEEE. The CDR3 is 18 residues long. The CDR3 loop is CAISPALLYRSSYNEQFF. CDR3 bases: TGTGCCATCAGCCCCGCCCTCCTCTATAGGAGCTCCTACAATGAGCAGTTCTTC.

The chain is built from TRBV29-1 and TRBJ2-7; D might be TRBD2 (5 bases). Germline lookup yields CDR1 SQVTM and CDR2 ANQGSEA. This CDR3 region has 14 residues. Between the trimmed V and J ends, which lost 3 bases and 0 bases, there was a span of 12 bases. The CDR3 DNA reads TGCAGCGTTGAGTTTGAGGGAAGCTCCTACGAGCAGTACTTC. Amino acids: CSVEFEGSSYEQYF.